This record covers a single T cell receptor (beta chain). This CDR3 has 16 residues. Germline lookup yields CDR1 MNHNS and CDR2 SASEGT. The trim removed 5 bases at V and 5 bases at J, leaving 9 bases unmatched. The sample belongs to a study of CD8 T cells in Susac syndrome. It was with random hexamers that 0.5 to 1 ug RNA was reverse transcribed. A single record per CDR3 protein comes from TCRdb applying MiXCR to the immunoSEQ multiplex PCR reads. The sample records around 150,000 distinct CDR3 sequences, 94% being singletons. The sample consisted of CD4+ T cells from PBMCs. The chain employs TRBV6-1 and TRBJ2-3; 11 bases agree with TRBD2. The source of this sequence is a human donor with multiple sclerosis. In nucleotides, the CDR3 is TGTGCCAGCAGTCGAATACTAGCGGGAGCTAGAGATACGCAGTATTTT. Translation gives CASSRILAGARDTQYF.